The present TCR beta chain was sequenced within a study of control samples from healthy donors and cancer patients. TCRdb's copy holds only in-frame clones and misses some; the assay was immunoSEQ multiplex PCR. The table includes about 160,000 clones, approximately 96% detected once. Germline CDR1 MNHEY, CDR2 SMNVEV (reference sequence). Trimming stripped 2 bases from V and 1 base from J, with 12 bases between. The CDR3 spans 15 residues. The TCR sequence derives from a woman in her 30s in good health. This chain links TRBV27 with TRBJ2-7; D possibly corresponds to TRBD1 (5 bases). Material: blood. The DNA for the CDR3 is TGTGCCAGCAGTTTAGGAAGGGGATATTCCTACGAGCAGTACTTC. It yields the protein CASSLGRGYSYEQYF.